This entry lists 25 T cell receptor beta chains sequenced from one sample in a study of shared clonotypes between healthy human individuals. Naive CD8 cells were CD45RO-negative, positively selected for CCR7, excluding terminally differentiated effector memory CD45RA+ cells. The table came from immunoSEQ multiplex PCR; TCRdb's copy has only in-frame clones and leaves some out. The sample holds hundreds of thousands of clones, about 96% seen once. What was sequenced was naive CD8+ T cells sorted from blood. These TCRs come from a woman in her twenties or thirties in good health.

The chain has TRBV7-9 and TRBJ2-1; the D is unclear. The CDR3 consists of 13 residues. CDR1 is SEHNR, CDR2 FQNEAQ, per germline (reference sequence). Trimming stripped 5 bases from V and 10 bases from J, with 15 bases between. The CDR3 region is CASSPPTQSEQFF. Written as DNA, the CDR3 is TGTGCCAGCAGCCCACCGACCCAGAGCGAGCAGTTCTTC.

For this clone: Other DNA sequences from this sample encode an identical CDR3 as well. The V and J genes are TRBV27 and TRBJ1-1, with 7 bases matching TRBD1. The germline V gene encodes CDR1 MNHEY and CDR2 SMNVEV (reference sequence). The CDR3 sequence is 14 residues long. V trimming: 8 bases; J trimming: 4 bases; junction bases outside the gene matches: 10. CDR3 sequence (DNA): TGTGCCAGCTCGCTTAGGGGGCCGGGCACTGAAGCTTTCTTT. Translated: CASSLRGPGTEAFF.

The chain uses TRBV28 and TRBJ2-7; D unclear. The germline V and J ends were trimmed by 8 bases and 0 bases, with 11 bases remaining between them. The V gene's germline CDR1 is MDHEN and CDR2 SYDVKM. The CDR3 consists of 13 residues. This chain's CDR3 is CASESNVSYEQYF. In nucleotides, the CDR3 is TGTGCCAGCGAATCGAATGTCTCCTACGAGCAGTACTTC.

The rearrangement joins TRBV9 to TRBJ1-2; 10 bases are shared with TRBD1. Unmatched junction bases numbered 5, after V lost 3 bases and J lost 3 bases. The CDR3 runs 15 residues. Germline V lookup: CDR1 SGDLS, CDR2 YYNGEE. CDR3 amino acids: CASSGGQGNDYGYTF. In DNA form, the CDR3 reads TGTGCCAGCAGCGGGGGACAGGGGAACGACTATGGCTACACCTTC.

About this clone itself: The sample holds other DNA sequences that translate to the same CDR3. The V gene is TRBV13, the J gene TRBJ1-5; D is uncertain. Germline CDR1 is PRHDT and CDR2 is FYEKMQ (reference sequence). Trimming pared 3 bases from V and 4 bases from J, leaving 10 bases between. This CDR3 is 14 amino acids long. CDR3 protein: CASSLGLGNQPQHF. The DNA of the CDR3 is TGTGCCAGCAGCTTGGGGTTGGGGAATCAGCCCCAGCATTTT.

This chain connects TRBV9 to TRBJ2-1; D is tentatively TRBD1 or TRBD2 (5 bases each). CDR1 and CDR2 from the germline V gene are SGDLS and YYNGEE. The CDR3 runs 15 residues. Trimming pared 3 bases from V and 7 bases from J, leaving 17 bases between. Here the CDR3 DNA reads TGTGCCAGCAGCGCCCCGGGACCCCTAATAAATGAGCAGTTCTTC. This codes for CASSAPGPLINEQFF. Looking up the rest from reference TRBV9 and TRBJ2-1 gives the full variable domain: DSGVTQTPKHLITATGQRVTLRCSPRSGDLSVYWYQQSLDQGLQFLIQYYNGEERAKGNILERFSAQQFPDLHSELNLSSLELGDSALYFCASSAPGPLINEQFFGPGTRLTVL.

CDR3 loop: CASSGTGAGTDTQYF. The CDR3, as DNA: TGTGCCAGCAGTGGGACCGGGGCCGGCACAGATACGCAGTATTTT. V is TRBV2 and J is TRBJ2-3, with D possibly being TRBD1 or TRBD2 (5 bases each). This CDR3 spans 15 amino acids. Trimming pared 4 bases from V and 1 base from J, leaving 12 bases between. The germline CDR1 and CDR2 sequences are SNHLY and FYNNEI. The full variable domain, completed using reference TRBV2 and TRBJ2-3, is EPEVTQTPSHQVTQMGQEVILRCVPISNHLYFYWYRQILGQKVEFLVSFYNNEISEKSEIFDDQFSVERPDGSNFTLKIRSTKLEDSAMYFCASSGTGAGTDTQYFGPGTRLTVL.

CDR3 DNA sequence: TGTGCCAGTCAAGGCGGGAGGGGCGATGAGCAGTTCTTC. Its protein product is CASQGGRGDEQFF. The V call is TRBV14, the J call TRBJ2-1; TRBD2 matches at 9 bases. The V gene end was trimmed by 9 bases and the J gene end by 8 bases; junction bases not matched to a gene: 8. CDR1 is SGHDN, CDR2 FVKESK, per germline. The CDR3 spans 13 residues. Variable domain in full (rest from reference TRBV14 and TRBJ2-1): EAGVTQFPSHSVIEKGQTVTLRCDPISGHDNLYWYRRVMGKEIKFLLHFVKESKQDESGMPNNRFLAERTGGTYSTLKVQPAELEDSGVYFCASQGGRGDEQFFGPGTRLTVL.

This rearrangement joins TRBV6-1 to TRBJ1-3; 8 bases align to TRBD1. The CDR3 is 13 amino acids. The germline CDR1 and CDR2 sequences are MNHNS and SASEGT. V gave up 8 bases and J gave up 4 bases; unmatched junction bases: 4. The chain's CDR3 is CASYRGDGNTIYF. CDR3 nucleotide sequence: TGTGCCAGCTACAGGGGGGACGGAAACACCATATATTTT.

The chain links TRBV5-4 to TRBJ2-1, with unresolved D. Trimming took 3 bases from V and 6 from J, leaving 4 bases between them. Germline V CDR1 and CDR2: SGHNT, YYREEE (reference sequence). The CDR3 length is 11 residues. In DNA form, the CDR3 reads TGTGCCAGCAGCTCCATCAATGAGCAGTTCTTC. This sequence encodes CASSSINEQFF.

The V gene is TRBV27, the J gene TRBJ2-1; TRBD2 matches at 9 bases. Trimming took 5 bases from V and 4 from J; bases not matched to a gene: 6. The CDR3 is 15 residues long. CDR1 is MNHEY and CDR2 is SMNVEV in the germline V gene (reference sequence). The CDR3 DNA follows: TGTGCCAGCAGTAAAAAGCGGGAGGCTTACAATGAGCAGTTCTTC. Translated, it gives CASSKKREAYNEQFF.

The V and J genes are TRBV27 and TRBJ2-7; 9 bases agree with TRBD1. CDR1 MNHEY and CDR2 SMNVEV come from the germline V gene (reference sequence). The CDR3 consists of 15 residues. The ends lost 6 bases at V and 5 bases at J; junction bases unmatched: 11. This CDR3 is CASSLLSGQGNEQYF. CDR3 nucleotides: TGTGCCAGCAGCCTCCTGAGCGGACAGGGGAACGAGCAGTACTTC.

The chain employs TRBV27 and TRBJ2-6; TRBD1 matches 8 bases. Trimming at V came to 3 bases and at J to 8 bases, leaving 9 bases not matched to a gene. Germline V gene lookup returns CDR1 MNHEY and CDR2 SMNVEV (reference sequence). The CDR3 loop spans 16 amino acids. The CDR3: CASSLAGGFSSNVLTF. CDR3 DNA: TGTGCCAGCAGTTTGGCAGGGGGCTTTTCATCCAACGTCCTGACTTTC.

The J gene is TRBJ2-2, the V gene TRBV28; 8 bases are a match to TRBD1. Germline V gene sequence: CDR1 MDHEN, CDR2 SYDVKM. The length of the CDR3 is 14 residues. J gave up 6 bases and V 8 bases, and 8 bases lay outside the gene matches. As DNA, the CDR3 is TGTGCCAGCTGTCGGACAGGGATCCCCGGGGAGCTGTTTTTT. This codes for CASCRTGIPGELFF. Supplemented by reference TRBV28 and TRBJ2-2, the full variable domain reads DVKVTQSSRYLVKRTGEKVFLECVQDMDHENMFWYRQDPGLGLRLIYFSYDVKMKEKGDIPEGYSVSREKKERFSLILESASTNQTSMYLCASCRTGIPGELFFGEGSRLTVL.

The chain is built from TRBV2 and TRBJ2-7, with 10 bases identical to TRBD2. After removal of 8 bases from V and 0 bases from J, the junction contained 10 bases not matched to a gene. The germline V gene encodes CDR1 SNHLY and CDR2 FYNNEI. This CDR3 contains 16 residues. The CDR3 nucleotides are TGTGCCAGCGGGGAGACTAGCGGGTCGAGCTCCTACGAGCAGTACTTC. Protein sequence: CASGETSGSSSYEQYF.

This chain links TRBV7-8 with TRBJ2-1; 7 bases map to TRBD1. CDR3 length: 16 residues. The ends lost 3 bases at V and 0 bases at J; junction bases unmatched: 5. Germline CDR1 SGHVS, CDR2 FQNEAQ. Written as DNA, the CDR3 is TGTGCCAGCAGCTTTCTGGACAGGAGCTCCTACAATGAGCAGTTCTTC. It encodes CASSFLDRSSYNEQFF.

The table lists this clone with a count of one. The rearrangement links TRBV6-5 to TRBJ2-3; 7 bases fit TRBD2. The CDR3 runs 14 residues. Germline CDR1 reads MNHEY; CDR2 reads SVGAGI. V was clipped by 11 bases and J by 6 bases; unmatched bases: 14. CDR3 DNA: TGTGCCTCCAGCCCGGTCTGGGAGGGGGATACGCAGTATTTT. It specifies CASSPVWEGDTQYF.

This clone was found once. The chain recombines TRBV5-6 with TRBJ2-7; TRBD1 aligns across 9 bases. The CDR3 consists of 15 residues. Germline trimming cut 3 bases from V and 4 bases from J; bases unmatched to any gene: 8. Germline V gives CDR1 SGHDT, CDR2 YYEEEE. In DNA, the CDR3 is TGTGCCAGCAGCTCTGCCGGGACAGGGAGTTACGAGCAGTACTTC. This sequence encodes CASSSAGTGSYEQYF.

The chain is built from TRBV5-6 and TRBJ1-2, with 7 bases matching TRBD1. Germline loops: CDR1 SGHDT, CDR2 YYEEEE. V gave up 1 base and J gave up 3 bases; unmatched junction bases: 3. The CDR3 sequence is 14 residues long. CDR3 residues: CASSLRGQDYGYTF. The CDR3 nucleotides read TGTGCCAGCAGCTTGAGGGGGCAGGACTATGGCTACACCTTC.

The rearrangement links TRBV5-4 to TRBJ1-4, with 7 bases that match TRBD1. Germline CDR1 is SGHNT and CDR2 is YYREEE (reference sequence). After removal of 4 bases from V and 0 bases from J, the junction contained 6 bases not matched to a gene. This CDR3 spans 16 amino acids. The CDR3 region is CASSRDRATTNEKLFF. In DNA, the CDR3 is TGTGCCAGCAGCCGGGACAGAGCCACAACTAATGAAAAACTGTTTTTT.

V and J are TRBV30 and TRBJ2-7; TRBD1 matches 11 bases. This CDR3 spans 16 amino acids. The V and J ends lost 3 bases and 4 bases, in that order; junction bases with no gene match: 11. Per germline, CDR1 GTSNPN and CDR2 SVGIG (reference sequence). The CDR3 sequence: CAWRLTGTGGAYEQYF. The DNA of the CDR3 is TGTGCCTGGAGATTGACCGGGACAGGGGGAGCTTACGAGCAGTACTTC.

This clone is a singleton in its sample. The genes are TRBV7-8 and TRBJ2-1; 8 bases are shared with TRBD2. V was clipped by 3 bases and J by 2 bases; unmatched bases: 6. Germline CDR1 SGHVS, CDR2 FQNEAQ. This CDR3 contains 16 residues. For the CDR3, the DNA is TGTGCCAGCAGCTTCGGGTCGGGACTAGCCTACAATGAGCAGTTCTTC. This codes for CASSFGSGLAYNEQFF.

Note on this clone: Other nucleotide sequences in the sample specify the same CDR3. The J gene is TRBJ2-1, the V gene TRBV27, with 11 positions matching TRBD2. Germline CDR1 reads MNHEY; CDR2 reads SMNVEV (reference sequence). Trimming at V came to 4 bases and at J to 4 bases, leaving 3 bases not matched to a gene. CDR3 size: 15 residues. DNA of the CDR3: TGTGCCAGCAGTTCCGGGACTAGCGGATACAATGAGCAGTTCTTC. This codes for CASSSGTSGYNEQFF.

The rearrangement joins TRBV7-6 to TRBJ2-1; TRBD2 matches at 8 bases. Germline CDR1 reads SGHVS; CDR2 reads FNYEAQ. This CDR3 spans 18 amino acids. The junction had 15 bases not matched to a gene; V was cut back by 3 bases and J by 5 bases. This chain's CDR3 is CASSLPPTGTRADNEQFF. The CDR3 DNA follows: TGTGCCAGCAGCTTGCCACCGACCGGGACTAGAGCAGACAATGAGCAGTTCTTC.

V gene TRBV4-1 combines with J gene TRBJ2-7, with 10 bases lining up with TRBD2. CDR1 and CDR2 from the germline V gene are MGHRA and YSYEKL. V shed 0 bases and J 0 bases; nucleotides not matched to a gene: 2. The CDR3 extends over 16 amino acids. CDR3 sequence reads: CASSQDGTSVSYEQYF. Here the CDR3 DNA reads TGCGCCAGCAGCCAAGATGGGACTAGCGTCTCCTACGAGCAGTACTTC.